Only a few counts were recorded for the clone carrying this TCR beta chain. Its antigen is undetermined. The data originate from a study of blood T cells in healthy people across ages. Broader study findings: Versus aged donors, long-lived donors had higher diversity and more naive CD4+ cells. Naive T cell percentage and TCR beta diversity correlated strongly.

Using a J-beta primer mix together with a sample-barcoded 5' primer, a second PCR was run for about 6 to 12 cycles. MiXCR was run by TCRdb on the 5' RACE reads, yielding one entry per CDR3 protein. This sample yields about a million distinct CDR3 sequences, of which around 46% are seen a single time; roughly 13% belongs to the top ten. V lost 5 bases to trimming and J lost 5 bases; unmatched junction nucleotides: 13. CDR1 and CDR2 (germline): DFQATT, SNEGSKA (reference sequence). This CDR3 is 15 amino acids long. The sequence derives from a man aged 30 to 45 in good health. The sample was blood. The V gene is TRBV20-1, the J gene TRBJ2-5, with TRBD1 matching over 8 bases. The CDR3 here is CSASRGTGDRETQYF. The CDR3, as DNA: TGCAGTGCTTCCCGCGGGACAGGAGACAGGGAGACCCAGTACTTC.